A single sample is the source of the 18 T cell receptor beta chains below, sequenced in a study of cytomegalovirus exposure and HLA in healthy donors. The table came from immunoSEQ multiplex PCR; TCRdb's copy has only in-frame clones and leaves some out. This table holds 250,000 or so clones, about 90% found once. Sequencing used PBMCs. The receptors were gathered from a man younger than 35 in good health and CMV-seropositive.

The chain is built from TRBV6-1 and TRBJ1-2; D unresolved. V lost 1 base, J lost 2 bases, and 17 bases lay in between. Germline lookup yields CDR1 MNHNS and CDR2 SASEGT. The CDR3 extends over 17 amino acids. The CDR3 loop reads CASSEDRTASWNYGYTF. The CDR3 DNA reads as TGTGCCAGCAGTGAAGATAGGACCGCCTCTTGGAACTATGGCTACACCTTC.

The gene calls are TRBV19 and TRBJ1-1; D gene uncertain. This CDR3 region has 11 residues. The germline V gene has CDR1 LNHDA and CDR2 SQIVND (reference sequence). Deletions cut 6 bases from V and 1 base from J, with 3 bases between. The CDR3 sequence is CASRRNTEAFF. The CDR3 region has the DNA TGTGCCAGTAGGAGGAACACTGAAGCTTTCTTT.

The chain employs TRBV4-1 and TRBJ1-5; TRBD1 might be the D (6 bases). Per the germline V gene, CDR1 is MGHRA and CDR2 is YSYEKL. Between the trimmed V and J ends, which lost 0 bases and 6 bases, there was a span of 15 bases. The CDR3 has 16 residues. The CDR3 loop is CASSQEGGQPSQPQHF. The CDR3 nucleotides read TGCGCCAGCAGCCAAGAGGGCGGACAGCCAAGTCAGCCCCAGCATTTT.

The chain links TRBV9 to TRBJ2-1; weak D call: TRBD1 (6 bases). Trimming removed 3 bases from V and 2 bases from J, with 12 bases in between. CDR3 length equals 15 residues. Germline V gene lookup returns CDR1 SGDLS and CDR2 YYNGEE. CDR3 sequence: CASSALRDTYNEQFF. DNA for the CDR3: TGTGCCAGCAGCGCACTTCGGGACACCTACAATGAGCAGTTCTTC.

The chain joins TRBV19 to TRBJ2-1; D uncertain. The CDR3 totals 17 residues. V lost 3 bases and J 0 bases, leaving 15 bases between the germline ends. Germline lookup yields CDR1 LNHDA and CDR2 SQIVND (reference sequence). The CDR3 reads CASSIFGQTSSYNEQFF. CDR3 DNA sequence: TGTGCCAGTAGTATCTTTGGCCAGACAAGCTCCTACAATGAGCAGTTCTTC.

The V call is TRBV18, the J call TRBJ2-7, with D maybe TRBD2 (6 bases). V was trimmed by 3 bases and J by 6 bases, leaving 15 bases between them. This CDR3 is built from 14 residues. In germline, CDR1 is KGHSH, CDR2 LQKENI. This CDR3 is CASSPGGTGREQYF. The DNA of the CDR3 is TGTGCCAGCTCACCGGGGGGTACGGGCCGCGAGCAGTACTTC.

The chain combines TRBV2 with TRBJ2-5; TRBD2 aligns across 10 bases. The CDR3 consists of 14 residues. The germline CDR1 and CDR2 sequences are SNHLY and FYNNEI. The V and J ends lost 8 bases and 5 bases, in that order; junction bases with no gene match: 8. In nucleotides, the CDR3 is TGTGCCAGCGATCTAGCGGGAGTATCGGAGACCCAGTACTTC. Protein: CASDLAGVSETQYF.

The V call is TRBV7-6, the J call TRBJ2-1, with D tentatively TRBD1 or TRBD2 (5 bases each). V was trimmed by 5 bases and J by 4 bases, leaving 18 bases between them. Germline CDR1 reads SGHVS; CDR2 reads FNYEAQ. CDR3 size: 16 residues. The CDR3 DNA reads as TGTGCCAGCAGCCCCCGGGCAGGGACCAATTACAATGAGCAGTTCTTC. This codes for CASSPRAGTNYNEQFF.

V gene TRBV13 combines with J gene TRBJ2-7; no reliable D call. Germline V gene sequence: CDR1 PRHDT, CDR2 FYEKMQ (reference sequence). The CDR3 spans 12 residues. V lost 0 bases and J 7 bases, leaving 7 bases between the germline ends. The CDR3 loop reads CASSLGRREQYF. CDR3 nucleotide sequence: TGTGCCAGCAGCTTAGGTAGGCGGGAGCAGTACTTC.

The chain employs TRBV6-5 and TRBJ1-2; D remains unclear. Germline V gives CDR1 MNHEY, CDR2 SVGAGI. The CDR3 contains 13 residues. The V end was cut by 2 bases, the J end by 8 bases, with 12 bases between. Written as DNA, the CDR3 is TGTGCCAGCAGTTACCCACCGGACTTAGGCTACACCTTC. Its translation is CASSYPPDLGYTF.

V gene TRBV6-5 combines with J gene TRBJ1-1; D not resolved. V lost 0 bases to trimming and J lost 1 base, with 6 bases between them. The CDR3 has 14 residues. Germline assignment: CDR1 MNHEY and CDR2 SVGAGI. CDR3 protein: CASSYSIQNTEAFF. CDR3 in DNA: TGTGCCAGCAGTTACTCGATACAGAACACTGAAGCTTTCTTT.

CDR3 bases: TGTGCCAGCAGCTTGACAGGGGGGGCTGGAAACACCATATATTTT. Translation: CASSLTGGAGNTIYF. This chain uses TRBV11-2 with TRBJ1-3; 9 bases are shared with TRBD1. The CDR3 has 15 residues. Germline V gene data show CDR1 as SGHAT and CDR2 as FQNNGV. Trimming cost V 3 bases and J 2 bases; bases outside gene matches: 2.

This chain joins TRBV28 and TRBJ2-2, with D possibly being TRBD2 (6 bases). This CDR3 region has 16 residues. V dropped 6 bases and J dropped 6 bases, with 20 bases sitting between them. The germline V gene has CDR1 MDHEN and CDR2 SYDVKM. CDR3 protein: CASRGGGGAISGELFF. CDR3 nucleotide sequence: TGTGCCAGCAGGGGGGGTGGAGGCGCTATCTCCGGGGAGCTGTTTTTT.

This chain uses TRBV6-1 with TRBJ1-2, with D uncertain. V was shortened by 3 bases and J by 7 bases, with 9 bases between the two germline ends. The CDR3 extends over 12 amino acids. CDR1 and CDR2 (germline): MNHNS, SASEGT. The CDR3 loop is CASSEGVFGYTF. CDR3 DNA: TGTGCCAGCAGTGAGGGCGTGTTTGGCTACACCTTC.

This chain uses TRBV13 with TRBJ2-3, with 11 bases lining up with TRBD2. V lost 5 bases and J lost 0; bases outside the gene matches: 7. Germline values: CDR1 PRHDT, CDR2 FYEKMQ (reference sequence). The CDR3 is 17 residues long. The CDR3 bases are TGTGCCAGCAGCACCGCCGGGACTAGCGGAAGCACAGATACGCAGTATTTT. It translates to CASSTAGTSGSTDTQYF.

This clone has just a few counts. The V call is TRBV4-1, the J call TRBJ2-4; 9 bases fit TRBD1. The CDR3 length is 14 residues. CDR1 is MGHRA, CDR2 YSYEKL, per germline. Germline trimming cut 4 bases from V and 8 bases from J; bases unmatched to any gene: 6. CDR3 amino acids: CASSRPGQGYIQYF. The DNA for the CDR3 is TGCGCCAGCAGCCGTCCGGGACAGGGTTACATTCAGTACTTC.

V usage is TRBV5-1 and J usage is TRBJ1-3; a possible D gene is TRBD1 (6 bases). Germline assignment: CDR1 SGHRS and CDR2 YFSETQ. The CDR3 length is 14 residues. V shed 4 bases and J shed 4 bases, with 12 bases lying between them. The CDR3 here is CASSTQGEGNTIYF. The CDR3 bases are TGCGCCAGCAGCACACAGGGCGAGGGAAACACCATATATTTT. Based on the CDR3 plus reference TRBV5-1 and TRBJ1-3, the full variable domain is KAGVTQTPRYLIKTRGQQVTLSCSPISGHRSVSWYQQTPGQGLQFLFEYFSETQRNKGNFPGRFSGRQFSNSRSEMNVSTLELGDSALYLCASSTQGEGNTIYFGEGSWLTVV.

The rearrangement uses TRBV27 and TRBJ2-7; 8 positions agree with TRBD1. Per germline, CDR1 MNHEY and CDR2 SMNVEV (reference sequence). Trimming at V came to 4 bases and at J to 3 bases, leaving 5 bases not matched to a gene. This CDR3 has 14 amino acids. CDR3 nucleotides: TGTGCCAGCAGTTGGGCAGGGGGCCTCTACGAGCAGTACTTC. This encodes CASSWAGGLYEQYF.